Shown below are 24 T cell receptor beta chains from a single sample sequenced in a study of cytomegalovirus exposure and HLA in healthy donors. Primers for the PCR totalled 60 Vbeta and 13 Jbeta. Profiling relied on immunoSEQ multiplex PCR, and the TCRdb table lists in-frame clones only, not all of them. The sample includes about 130,000 clones, roughly four fifths of them seen just once. Material for sequencing was PBMCs. The receptor set was obtained from a man between 50 and 59 years old in good health and CMV-seronegative.

The chain employs TRBV5-4 and TRBJ2-2, with 7 positions matching TRBD1. Germline values: CDR1 SGHNT, CDR2 YYREEE (reference sequence). The J segment lost 5 bases and the V segment lost 3 bases, leaving 1 base of the junction unmatched. The CDR3 runs to 13 residues. CDR3 sequence: CASSSGQTGELFF. The DNA of the CDR3 is TGTGCCAGCAGCTCGGGACAGACCGGGGAGCTGTTTTTT.

V usage is TRBV6-5 and J usage is TRBJ2-7; 7 bases line up with TRBD1. Germline values: CDR1 MNHEY, CDR2 SVGAGI. There are 15 residues in the CDR3. The junction had 2 bases not matched to a gene; V was cut back by 0 bases and J by 0 bases. The CDR3 region is CASSYSTGSSYEQYF. CDR3 nucleotide sequence: TGTGCCAGCAGTTACTCGACAGGGAGCTCCTACGAGCAGTACTTC.

The chain uses TRBV4-1 and TRBJ1-3; 7 nucleotides align to TRBD1. Looked up from germline, CDR1 is MGHRA and CDR2 is YSYEKL. After removal of 2 bases from V and 4 bases from J, the junction contained 11 bases not matched to a gene. The CDR3 sequence is 17 residues long. The CDR3 sequence is CASSQQQGLNSGNTIYF. The DNA of the CDR3 is TGCGCCAGCAGCCAACAACAGGGGTTGAATTCGGGAAACACCATATATTTT.

The chain uses TRBV18 and TRBJ1-5; 10 positions agree with TRBD1. J gave up 6 bases and V 3 bases, and 5 bases lay outside the gene matches. The V gene's germline CDR1 is KGHSH and CDR2 LQKENI. The length of the CDR3 is 15 residues. CDR3 in amino acids: CASSPRTGGFQPQHF. CDR3 DNA sequence: TGTGCCAGCTCACCCCGGACAGGGGGTTTTCAGCCCCAGCATTTT.

DNA for the CDR3: TGTGCCAGCAGCGTACAGGGGAAGTACGAGACCCAGTACTTC. Protein sequence: CASSVQGKYETQYF. The V call is TRBV5-4, the J call TRBJ2-5, with 7 bases matching TRBD1. CDR3 length: 14 residues. Germline V gives CDR1 SGHNT, CDR2 YYREEE (reference sequence). V shed 4 bases and J 5 bases; nucleotides not matched to a gene: 8.

This chain links TRBV7-2 with TRBJ2-1; 7 nucleotides align to TRBD1. The germline V gene has CDR1 SGHTA and CDR2 FQGNSA. V was clipped by 2 bases and J by 3 bases; unmatched bases: 4. The CDR3 spans 15 residues. In DNA form, the CDR3 reads TGTGCCAGCAGCTTAAACAGGGGCAGCTACAATGAGCAGTTCTTC. This sequence encodes CASSLNRGSYNEQFF.

Regarding this clone: The sample holds other DNA sequences that translate to the same CDR3. The chain carries TRBV9 and TRBJ2-5, with D possibly matching TRBD2 (5 bases). Germline CDR1 reads SGDLS; CDR2 reads YYNGEE. V lost 0 bases and J 5 bases, leaving 11 bases between the germline ends. The CDR3 has 14 residues. DNA of the CDR3: TGTGCCAGCAGCGTAGGAGGGATCCAGGAGACCCAGTACTTC. Amino acids: CASSVGGIQETQYF.

The chain employs TRBV27 and TRBJ1-1; TRBD1 matches 8 bases. Germline lookup yields CDR1 MNHEY and CDR2 SMNVEV (reference sequence). The CDR3 sequence is 15 residues long. Trimming at V came to 5 bases and at J to 0 bases, leaving 5 bases not matched to a gene. The CDR3 sequence: CASSPRQGMNTEAFF. The CDR3 region has the DNA TGTGCCAGCAGTCCCCGACAGGGGATGAACACTGAAGCTTTCTTT.

The chain uses TRBV6-6 and TRBJ1-1, with D maybe TRBD1 (5 bases). Germline CDR1 MNHNY, CDR2 SVGAGI (reference sequence). V was trimmed by 6 bases and J by 7 bases, leaving 15 bases between them. The CDR3 sequence is 13 residues long. CDR3: CASSLDTDNEAFF. Here the CDR3 DNA reads TGTGCCAGCAGCCTGGACACGGACAATGAAGCTTTCTTT.

The V and J genes are TRBV7-2 and TRBJ2-3; possibly TRBD1 for D (6 bases). The CDR3 has 15 residues. Germline V CDR1 and CDR2: SGHTA, FQGNSA. V shed 1 base and J shed 6 bases, with 14 bases lying between them. The CDR3 coding sequence is TGTGCCAGCAGCTTAGGTCCGACAGGTACGGATACGCAGTATTTT. Translation gives CASSLGPTGTDTQYF.

The chain links TRBV5-4 to TRBJ2-1; TRBD2 matches 11 bases. Trimming cost V 5 bases and J 4 bases; bases outside gene matches: 5. The CDR3 covers 15 residues. CDR1 SGHNT and CDR2 YYREEE come from the germline V gene (reference sequence). CDR3 bases: TGTGCCAGCAGTTCCACTAGCGGGGGTTACAATGAGCAGTTCTTC. Its translation: CASSSTSGGYNEQFF.

The chain joins TRBV6-5 to TRBJ1-5; 9 bases fit TRBD1. From germline, CDR1 is MNHEY and CDR2 SVGAGI. V gave up 6 bases and J gave up 6 bases; unmatched junction bases: 9. The CDR3 consists of 15 residues. The CDR3 region has the DNA TGTGCCAGCAGGCAGGGACAGGGCGGTCGTCAGCCCCAGCATTTT. Protein product: CASRQGQGGRQPQHF.

This clone was picked up a small number of times. The chain carries TRBV27 and TRBJ1-4, with 7 bases matching TRBD1. From germline, CDR1 is MNHEY and CDR2 SMNVEV (reference sequence). The CDR3 runs to 12 residues. V shed 10 bases, J shed 12 bases, and the junction held 11 bases outside the gene matches. The CDR3 coding sequence is TGTGCCAACCTCGGGCAGGGGGATCAACTGTTTTTT. Its translation is CANLGQGDQLFF.

V gene TRBV5-8 combines with J gene TRBJ1-2; tentatively, D is TRBD1 (5 bases). Trimming pared 4 bases from V and 9 bases from J, leaving 13 bases between. The CDR3 is 12 amino acids. The V gene's germline CDR1 is SGHTS and CDR2 YDEGEE. CDR3: CASSPAGLSYTF. In DNA, the CDR3 is TGTGCCAGCAGCCCCGCAGGGCTCAGCTACACCTTC.

This clone was recorded only once. The chain joins TRBV7-2 to TRBJ2-7; no reliable D call. Germline-derived CDR1 and CDR2 are SGHTA and FQGNSA. V was trimmed by 5 bases and J by 1 base, leaving 9 bases between them. The CDR3 has 13 residues. The chain's CDR3 is CASSLGRSYEQYF. DNA for the CDR3: TGTGCCAGCAGCCTAGGGCGGTCCTACGAGCAGTACTTC.

The V and J genes are TRBV6-5 and TRBJ2-5, with TRBD2 identical over 7 bases. Germline V gene data show CDR1 as MNHEY and CDR2 as SVGAGI. The junction had 4 bases not matched to a gene; V was cut back by 2 bases and J by 1 base. This CDR3 has 15 amino acids. As DNA, the CDR3 is TGTGCCAGCAGTTACGGGAGACTAGCCCAAGAGACCCAGTACTTC. It yields the protein CASSYGRLAQETQYF.

This clone has a handful of counts. The chain joins TRBV5-1 to TRBJ2-1; D is perhaps TRBD1 (6 bases). V was shortened by 0 bases and J by 5 bases, with 9 bases between the two germline ends. The CDR3 length is 14 residues. Per germline, CDR1 SGHRS and CDR2 YFSETQ. Here the CDR3 reads CASSLDPGDNEQFF. The CDR3 region has the DNA TGCGCCAGCAGCTTGGATCCAGGGGACAATGAGCAGTTCTTC. The full variable domain, in which reference TRBV5-1 and TRBJ2-1 provide the parts outside the CDR3, is KAGVTQTPRYLIKTRGQQVTLSCSPISGHRSVSWYQQTPGQGLQFLFEYFSETQRNKGNFPGRFSGRQFSNSRSEMNVSTLELGDSALYLCASSLDPGDNEQFFGPGTRLTVL.

CDR3 loop: CASSRGGAGLDIQYF. CDR3 in DNA: TGTGCCAGCAGCCGCGGGGGGGCAGGTTTGGACATTCAGTACTTC. The chain recombines TRBV5-6 with TRBJ2-4; 9 nucleotides line up with TRBD2. V lost 4 bases and J lost 8; bases outside the gene matches: 10. This CDR3 comprises 15 residues. CDR1 is SGHDT, CDR2 YYEEEE, per germline.

The chain joins TRBV6-4 to TRBJ2-3, with 11 bases lining up with TRBD2. Germline CDR1 and CDR2: MRHNA and SNTAGT. CDR3 length: 16 amino acids. V was pared by 4 bases and J by 2 bases, with 5 bases of the junction left unmatched. The CDR3 loop is CASSGTSGGPTDTQYF. The CDR3 DNA follows: TGTGCCAGCAGTGGTACTAGCGGGGGACCCACAGATACGCAGTATTTT.

On this clone: An end of the junction differs from the germline gene, which may be a read error. V and J are TRBV7-9 and TRBJ1-4; tentatively, D is TRBD1 (6 bases). This CDR3 spans 12 amino acids. Germline values: CDR1 SEHNR, CDR2 FQNEAQ (reference sequence). CDR3 sequence: CSSSLQGEKLFF. CDR3 DNA: TGTTCCAGCAGCCTCCAGGGGGAAAAACTGTTTTTT.

The chain recombines TRBV6-1 with TRBJ2-2, with 8 positions matching TRBD1. Germline CDR1 and CDR2: MNHNS and SASEGT. V trimming: 6 bases; J trimming: 4 bases; junction bases outside the gene matches: 4. This CDR3 is built from 14 residues. CDR3 nucleotide sequence: TGTGCCAGCAGCCCCACAGGGGGCACCGGGGAGCTGTTTTTT. Its translation: CASSPTGGTGELFF.

The J gene is TRBJ1-2, the V gene TRBV9; D gene ambiguous. This CDR3 has 16 residues. Deletions cut 7 bases from V and 1 base from J, with 20 bases between. The germline gives CDR1 SGDLS, CDR2 YYNGEE. The chain's CDR3 is CASQTHFSSVNYGYTF. The CDR3 DNA follows: TGTGCCAGCCAGACACACTTCTCTTCAGTTAACTATGGCTACACCTTC.

V is TRBV7-2 and J is TRBJ1-1, with D perhaps matching TRBD1 (6 bases). V lost 1 base to trimming and J lost 1 base, with 10 bases between them. CDR3 length: 15 amino acids. CDR1 SGHTA and CDR2 FQGNSA come from the germline V gene. The DNA for the CDR3 is TGTGCCAGCAGCTTAGAAGTGGGACAGAACACTGAAGCTTTCTTT. Amino acids: CASSLEVGQNTEAFF.

The V call is TRBV6-5, the J call TRBJ2-1; maybe TRBD2 (6 bases). V lost 8 bases, J lost 12 bases, and 20 bases lay in between. CDR1 is MNHEY, CDR2 SVGAGI, per germline. This CDR3 is 13 amino acids long. The CDR3 sequence: CASASAGEAGQFF. The CDR3 coding sequence is TGTGCCAGCGCTTCGGCCGGGGAGGCTGGGCAGTTCTTC.